These 7 T cell receptor beta chains came from one sample sequenced in a study of identifying expanded T cells in peripheral blood. Libraries were prepared by immunoSEQ multiplex PCR; TCRdb keeps only in-frame clonotypes and omits some of them. Here the sample spans around 130,000 clones, 65% to 90% being singletons. Sample: blood. The receptor source for this set is a person aged 18 to 75 in good health.

The CDR3: CASSPDSGGNEQFF. The CDR3 region has the DNA TGTGCCAGCTCACCGGATAGCGGGGGTAATGAGCAGTTCTTC. The rearrangement links TRBV18 to TRBJ2-1, with TRBD2 matching 9 bases. The CDR3 contains 14 residues. Germline CDR1 and CDR2: KGHSH and LQKENI. Trimming at V came to 3 bases and at J to 7 bases, leaving 4 bases not matched to a gene.

The V gene is TRBV5-1, the J gene TRBJ2-3, with 13 bases matching TRBD2. After removal of 4 bases from V and 4 bases from J, the junction contained 6 bases not matched to a gene. The CDR3 consists of 16 residues. Germline assignment: CDR1 SGHRS and CDR2 YFSETQ. The CDR3 DNA reads TGCGCCAGCAGCCCCCTACTAGCGGGAGGGCCAGATACGCAGTATTTT. Translated: CASSPLLAGGPDTQYF.

The CDR3 DNA reads TGTGCCAGCTCATGGTCCAATGAGCAGTTCTTC. Its protein product is CASSWSNEQFF. V gene TRBV18 combines with J gene TRBJ2-1; D is uncertain. V gave up 5 bases and J gave up 6 bases, with 5 bases separating them. The CDR3 is 11 residues long. CDR1 is KGHSH and CDR2 is LQKENI in the germline V gene.

The V and J genes are TRBV28 and TRBJ2-7; possible D gene TRBD1, 6 bases. This CDR3 spans 13 amino acids. V lost 7 bases and J lost 2, with 12 bases in between. Germline CDR1 is MDHEN and CDR2 is SYDVKM. The CDR3 DNA is TGTGCCAGCAAAAGCAGGGGTCCCTACGAGCAGTACTTC. This translates into CASKSRGPYEQYF.

The chain combines TRBV4-1 with TRBJ2-5; D perhaps matches TRBD1 (5 bases). The CDR3 runs 17 residues. Germline lookup yields CDR1 MGHRA and CDR2 YSYEKL. V lost 3 bases to trimming and J lost 7 bases, with 24 bases between them. CDR3 in amino acids: CASSHLTGGDKLGTQYF. CDR3 DNA: TGCGCCAGCAGCCACCTAACAGGTGGTGATAAGTTAGGGACCCAGTACTTC.

The chain joins TRBV4-2 to TRBJ2-5; 8 nucleotides match TRBD2. The CDR3 covers 17 residues. Germline CDR1 and CDR2: LGHNA and YNFKEQ. J was trimmed by 7 bases and V by 0 bases; bases with no gene match: 13. The CDR3 DNA reads TGTGCCAGCAGCCAAGATGGGACTAGATCCCCCATAGGGACCCAGTACTTC. This gives the protein CASSQDGTRSPIGTQYF.

V is TRBV14 and J is TRBJ2-7; D uncertain. V was trimmed by 4 bases and J by 6 bases, leaving 13 bases between them. This CDR3 spans 13 amino acids. Germline V gene data show CDR1 as SGHDN and CDR2 as FVKESK. The CDR3 protein is CASSPRGVFEQYF. The CDR3, as DNA: TGTGCCAGCAGCCCCCGTGGAGTTTTCGAGCAGTACTTC.